Each of the 9 T cell receptor beta chains below was sequenced from the same sample in a study of blood T cells in healthy people across ages. A second PCR of about 6 to 11 cycles used a sample-barcoded 5' primer and a J-beta primer mix. TCRdb redid the calling of the 5' RACE reads with MiXCR, one entry per CDR3 protein. The table includes fewer than 1,200,000 distinct CDR3 sequences, about 25% detected once. The data also belong to a second study, concerning T cells of mothers and their children.

The specimen was blood. All receptors come from a girl aged 2 to 10 in good health.

As to this clonotype: One junction end disagrees with the germline gene, perhaps due to a read error. This rearrangement joins TRBV29-1 to TRBJ1-4; TRBD1 agrees at 10 bases. CDR3 length equals 13 residues. CDR1 is SQVTM, CDR2 ANQGSEA, per germline. The DNA for the CDR3 is TGCAGCGCCGGGGACAGGGGCGTTGAAAAACCGTTTTTT. Protein product: CSAGDRGVEKPFF. The complete variable domain, with remaining parts taken from reference TRBV29-1 and TRBJ1-4, reads SAVISQKPSRDICQRGTSLTIQCQVDSQVTMMFWYRQQPGQSLTLIATANQGSEATYESGFVIDKFPISRPNLTFSTLTVSNMSPEDSSIYLCSAGDRGVEKPFFGSGTQLSVL.

This clonotype was counted only a few times. A much larger clone differs by one base, so this may be a read error. The chain uses TRBV6-6 and TRBJ2-5; D perhaps matches TRBD1 (6 bases). CDR1 is MNHNY, CDR2 SVGAGI, per germline (reference sequence). CDR3 length: 13 amino acids. DNA for the CDR3: TGTGCCAGCAGTTACGGACAGAACTACGAGCAGTGCTTC. It codes for CASSYGQNYEQCF.

The gene calls are TRBV11-2 and TRBJ2-3; 10 bases map to TRBD2. Trimming cost V 1 base and J 0 bases; bases outside gene matches: 19. The CDR3 extends over 22 amino acids. CDR1 is SGHAT and CDR2 is FQNNGV in the germline V gene. DNA of the CDR3: TGTGCCAGCAGCTTAGTTACTTCCAGCGGGGGGGCCCCGATGTTTAGCACAGATACGCAGTATTTT. This codes for CASSLVTSSGGAPMFSTDTQYF.

This clonotype was found a few times. V is TRBV28 and J is TRBJ1-1, with D perhaps matching TRBD1 (5 bases). The germline V gene encodes CDR1 MDHEN and CDR2 SYDVKM. V shed 10 bases and J shed 11 bases, with 26 bases lying between them. The CDR3 extends over 14 amino acids. CDR3 sequence (DNA): TGTGCCACCTTACCAATCCCAGGGAGTCGTGCGGCTTTCTTT. The encoded protein is CATLPIPGSRAAFF.

This clonotype was found a few times. The chain has TRBV6-5 and TRBJ1-1; D is undetermined. This CDR3 is 11 amino acids long. Looked up from germline, CDR1 is MNHEY and CDR2 is SVGAGI. The CDR3 here is CATKVGTEAFF. The DNA for the CDR3 is TGTGCTACCAAAGTAGGCACTGAAGCTTTCTTT.

This clonotype showed up just a few times. The chain is built from TRBV20-1 and TRBJ2-1; TRBD2 matches 11 bases. Trimming took 3 bases from V and 6 from J; bases not matched to a gene: 19. This CDR3 has 19 amino acids. Germline CDR1 and CDR2: DFQATT and SNEGSKA (reference sequence). CDR3 amino acids: CSASPASSGRPLLFNEQFF. CDR3 sequence (DNA): TGCAGTGCTAGCCCGGCGTCTAGCGGGAGGCCACTCCTTTTCAATGAGCAGTTCTTC.

CDR3 in amino acids: CASSRLGHNEQFF. DNA of the CDR3: TGTGCCAGCAGTAGACTGGGACACAATGAGCAGTTCTTC. The rearrangement uses TRBV28 and TRBJ2-5; D may be TRBD1 or TRBD2 (5 bases each). The J call may be mistaken, given a closer DNA end match to TRBJ2-1. The CDR3 consists of 13 residues. The germline gives CDR1 MDHEN, CDR2 SYDVKM.

This chain uses TRBV12-3 or TRBV12-4 with TRBJ2-5; possible D gene TRBD2, 6 bases. This CDR3 contains 17 residues. The V end lost 6 bases, the J end lost 4 bases, and 24 bases lay between the germline ends. The CDR3 nucleotides read TGTGCCAGCAGCTTCAGTGAAACAAGGCAGGGAGGAGAGACCCAGTACTTC. The encoded protein is CASSFSETRQGGETQYF.

The table lists this clonotype with a few counts. J is TRBJ1-2 and V is TRBV6-5, with D possibly matching TRBD1 (5 bases). Between the trimmed V and J ends, which lost 5 bases and 4 bases, there was a span of 20 bases. This CDR3 has 16 residues. The germline CDR1 and CDR2 sequences are MNHEY and SVGAGI. The CDR3 spells CASSLGRTVMSYGYTF. In DNA form, the CDR3 reads TGTGCCAGCAGTCTGGGACGGACTGTGATGTCCTATGGCTACACCTTC.